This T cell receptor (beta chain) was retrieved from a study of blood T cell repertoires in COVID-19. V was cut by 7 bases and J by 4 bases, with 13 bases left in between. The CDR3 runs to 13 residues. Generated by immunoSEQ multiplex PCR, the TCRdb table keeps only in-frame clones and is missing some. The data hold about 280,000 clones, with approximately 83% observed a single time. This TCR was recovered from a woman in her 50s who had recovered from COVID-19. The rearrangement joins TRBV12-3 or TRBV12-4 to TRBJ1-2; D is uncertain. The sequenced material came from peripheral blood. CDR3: CASTDPPGYGYTF. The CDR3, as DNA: TGTGCCAGCACCGACCCTCCAGGCTATGGCTACACCTTC.